This is a list of T cell receptor beta chains from one sample in a study of OX40 agonist ivuxolimab in advanced cancers. Clones were read by immunoSEQ multiplex PCR, and TCRdb kept only the in-frame ones, dropping some. The sample has 84,000 or so clones, about 80% seen once. This sample comprised CD4+ or CD8+ T cells sorted from blood, obtained in a trial of the OX40 agonist ivuxolimab. Source of these receptors: an adult with an advanced solid tumor such as melanoma, head and neck, liver or kidney cancer. CDR3s include the opening cysteine and the closing phenylalanine or tryptophan. The D gene is left open where the match is weak. Only some rows state a clone size, as once, few, many or a class for expanded clones.

cdr3_aa	cdr3_nt	d_call	clone_size	v_call	j_call
CSAERGWNEQFF	TGCAGCGCTGAACGGGGTTGGAATGAGCAGTTCTTC	.	few	TRBV29-1	TRBJ2-1
CASSQGSYNEQFF	TGTGCCAGCAGCCAGGGTTCCTACAATGAGCAGTTCTTC	.	.	TRBV7-2	TRBJ2-1
CARSSRDSSYNSPLHF	TGTGCCAGAAGCTCCAGGGACAGCTCCTATAATTCACCCCTCCACTTT	.	.	TRBV7-5	TRBJ1-6
CASSLRTGRYEQYF	TGTGCCAGCAGTTTGCGAACAGGGAGATACGAGCAGTACTTC	.	.	TRBV28	TRBJ2-7
CASRPSGTVEKLFF	TGTGCCAGCAGGCCCTCCGGGACTGTGGAAAAACTGTTTTTT	.	.	TRBV28	TRBJ1-4
CAIRDRERTGELFF	TGTGCCATCAGGGACAGGGAACGCACCGGGGAGCTGTTTTTT	TRBD1	.	TRBV10-3	TRBJ2-2
CASSAYAGTGGTDTQYF	TGTGCCAGCAGCGCATATGCCGGGACAGGGGGGACAGATACGCAGTATTTT	TRBD1	.	TRBV11-3	TRBJ2-3
CASSLRGGNQPQHF	TGTGCCAGCAGCTTACGGGGGGGCAATCAGCCCCAGCATTTT	.	once	TRBV7-2	TRBJ1-5
CAYNRGVSYNSPLHF	TGTGCCTACAACAGGGGTGTATCCTATAATTCACCCCTCCACTTT	TRBD1	.	TRBV30	TRBJ1-6
CASSPRAVSSYEQYF	TGTGCCAGCTCACCCCGAGCTGTTAGCTCCTACGAGCAGTACTTC	.	.	TRBV18	TRBJ2-7
CASSLSGADTGELFF	TGTGCCAGCAGCTTATCCGGGGCGGACACCGGGGAGCTGTTTTTT	.	.	TRBV11-3	TRBJ2-2
CASSLGRDRPLHF	TGTGCCAGCAGCTTAGGCCGGGACAGGCCCCTCCACTTT	TRBD1	.	TRBV11-2	TRBJ1-6
CASSSRYEQYF	TGTGCCAGTAGCAGCAGATACGAGCAGTACTTC	.	.	TRBV19	TRBJ2-7
CASSYTGVYGYTF	TGTGCCAGCAGTTACACAGGAGTCTATGGCTACACCTTC	.	few	TRBV6-5	TRBJ1-2
CASSPGHSNTGELFF	TGTGCCAGCAGCCCGGGACACTCAAACACCGGGGAGCTGTTTTTT	.	.	TRBV6-6	TRBJ2-2
CASSSGGDTDTQYF	TGTGCCAGCAGTTCGGGGGGAGACACAGATACGCAGTATTTT	TRBD2	.	TRBV6-6	TRBJ2-3
CASSFSGFEETQYF	TGTGCCAGCAGCTTCTCGGGGTTTGAAGAGACCCAGTACTTC	.	few	TRBV7-2	TRBJ2-5
CATTRGGENTEAFF	TGTGCCACAACGAGGGGGGGGGAGAACACTGAAGCTTTCTTT	.	.	TRBV6-1	TRBJ1-1
CASTPVWGSGANVLTF	TGTGCCAGCACCCCCGTTTGGGGCTCTGGGGCCAACGTCCTGACTTTC	.	.	TRBV28	TRBJ2-6
CASRVGQGSGNTIYF	TGTGCCAGCAGGGTGGGACAGGGCTCTGGAAACACCATATATTTT	TRBD1	.	TRBV27	TRBJ1-3
CASSLSRPGGTNGYTF	TGTGCCAGCAGTTTATCCCGACCGGGGGGGACCAATGGCTACACCTTC	.	.	TRBV28	TRBJ1-2
CASSLGKGMGYTF	TGTGCCAGCAGCTTGGGCAAGGGCATGGGCTACACCTTC	.	.	TRBV5-6	TRBJ1-2
CASSLDERAVGANVLTF	TGTGCCAGCAGCTTAGACGAGCGGGCAGTTGGGGCCAACGTCCTGACTTTC	.	.	TRBV7-2	TRBJ2-6
CASSQLTGEGNQPQHF	TGTGCCAGCAGCCAACTTACGGGGGAGGGCAATCAGCCCCAGCATTTT	.	.	TRBV4-2	TRBJ1-5
CSVDSPAKNIQYF	TGCAGCGTTGATTCTCCAGCCAAAAACATTCAGTACTTC	.	.	TRBV29-1	TRBJ2-4
CASSTGVQETQYF	TGTGCCAGCAGTACAGGGGTCCAAGAGACCCAGTACTTC	TRBD1	.	TRBV28	TRBJ2-5
CASSQDRGQETQYF	TGTGCCAGCAGCCAGGACAGGGGGCAAGAGACCCAGTACTTC	TRBD1	.	TRBV7-8	TRBJ2-5
CASSLVDGLYGYTF	TGTGCCAGCAGCTTGGTTGACGGGCTCTATGGCTACACCTTC	.	.	TRBV5-5	TRBJ1-2
CATSRELGRAEDTQYF	TGTGCCACCAGCAGAGAATTAGGTCGAGCGGAAGATACGCAGTATTTT	.	.	TRBV15	TRBJ2-3
CASSLSRGGLNEQFF	TGTGCCAGCAGCTTGAGCAGGGGAGGGTTGAATGAGCAGTTCTTC	.	.	TRBV5-4	TRBJ2-1
CATSLQLGIEAFF	TGTGCCACCTCACTTCAACTGGGGATTGAAGCTTTCTTT	.	.	TRBV6-5	TRBJ1-1
CASSKDRLNTGELFF	TGTGCCAGCAGCAAAGACAGACTAAACACCGGGGAGCTGTTTTTT	.	.	TRBV21-1	TRBJ2-2
CASSLLGSNTEAFF	TGTGCCAGCAGTTTACTAGGTTCGAACACTGAAGCTTTCTTT	.	.	TRBV28	TRBJ1-1
CASSLASGRTRYGYTF	TGCGCCAGCAGCTTGGCCTCGGGCAGAACCCGCTATGGCTACACCTTC	.	.	TRBV5-1	TRBJ1-2
CASSREFLQNTEAFF	TGTGCCAGCAGCCGCGAGTTCCTCCAAAACACTGAAGCTTTCTTT	.	.	TRBV6-6	TRBJ1-1
CASSYSPAGNQPQHF	TGTGCCAGCAGTTACTCCCCAGCCGGCAATCAGCCCCAGCATTTT	.	.	TRBV6-6	TRBJ1-5
CASSRPSSGANVLTF	TGTGCCAGCAGCAGACCGAGCTCTGGGGCCAACGTCCTGACTTTC	.	.	TRBV7-3	TRBJ2-6